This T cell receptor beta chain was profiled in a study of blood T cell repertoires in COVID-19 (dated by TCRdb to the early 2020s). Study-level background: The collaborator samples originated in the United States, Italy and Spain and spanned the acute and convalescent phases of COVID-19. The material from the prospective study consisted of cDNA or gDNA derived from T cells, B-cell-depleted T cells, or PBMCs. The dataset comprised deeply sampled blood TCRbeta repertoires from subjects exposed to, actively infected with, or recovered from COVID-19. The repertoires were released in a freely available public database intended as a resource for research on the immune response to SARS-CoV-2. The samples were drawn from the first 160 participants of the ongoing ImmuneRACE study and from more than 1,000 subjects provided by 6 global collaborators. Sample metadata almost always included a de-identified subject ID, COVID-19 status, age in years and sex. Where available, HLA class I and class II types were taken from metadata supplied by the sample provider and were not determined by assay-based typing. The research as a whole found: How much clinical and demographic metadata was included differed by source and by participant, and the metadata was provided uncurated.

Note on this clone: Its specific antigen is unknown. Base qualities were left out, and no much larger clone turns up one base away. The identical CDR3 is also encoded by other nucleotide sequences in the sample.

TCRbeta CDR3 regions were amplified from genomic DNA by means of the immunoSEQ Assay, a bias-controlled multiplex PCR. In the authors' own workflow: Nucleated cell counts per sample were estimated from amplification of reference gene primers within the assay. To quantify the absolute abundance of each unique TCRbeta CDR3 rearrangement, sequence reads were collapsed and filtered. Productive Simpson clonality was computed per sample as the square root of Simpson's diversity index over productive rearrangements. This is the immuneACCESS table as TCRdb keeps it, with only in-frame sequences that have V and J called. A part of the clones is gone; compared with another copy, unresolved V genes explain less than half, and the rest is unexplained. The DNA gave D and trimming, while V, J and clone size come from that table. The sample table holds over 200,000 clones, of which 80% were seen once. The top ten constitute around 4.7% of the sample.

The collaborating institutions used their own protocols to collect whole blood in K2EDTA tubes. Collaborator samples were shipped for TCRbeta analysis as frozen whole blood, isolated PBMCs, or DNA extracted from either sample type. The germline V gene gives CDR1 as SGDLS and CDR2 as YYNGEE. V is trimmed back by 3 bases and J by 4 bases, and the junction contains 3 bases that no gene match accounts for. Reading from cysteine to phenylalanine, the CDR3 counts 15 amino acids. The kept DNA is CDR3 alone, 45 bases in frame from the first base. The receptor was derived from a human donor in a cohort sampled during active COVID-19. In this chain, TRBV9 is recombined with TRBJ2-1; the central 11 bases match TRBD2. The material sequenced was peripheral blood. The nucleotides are TGTGCCAGCAGCGCCGGGACTAGCGGATACAATGAGCAGTTCTTC. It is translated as CASSAGTSGYNEQFF.